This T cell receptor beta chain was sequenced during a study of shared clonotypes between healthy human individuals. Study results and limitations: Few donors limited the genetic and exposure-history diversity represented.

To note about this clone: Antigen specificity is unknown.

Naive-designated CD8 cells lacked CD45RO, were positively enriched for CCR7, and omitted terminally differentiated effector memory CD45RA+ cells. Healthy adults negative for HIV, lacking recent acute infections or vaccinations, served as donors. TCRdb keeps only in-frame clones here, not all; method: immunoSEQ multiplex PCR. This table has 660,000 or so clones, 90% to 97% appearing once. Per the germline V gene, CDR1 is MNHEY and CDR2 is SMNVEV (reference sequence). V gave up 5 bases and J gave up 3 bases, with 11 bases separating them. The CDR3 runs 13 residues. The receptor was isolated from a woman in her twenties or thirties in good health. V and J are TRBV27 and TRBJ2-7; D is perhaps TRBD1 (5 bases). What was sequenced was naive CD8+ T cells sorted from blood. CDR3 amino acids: CASSPGHLYEQYF. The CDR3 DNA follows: TGTGCCAGCAGTCCCGGACACCTCTACGAGCAGTACTTC.